Listed below are T cell receptor beta chains from one sample, sequenced in a study of cytomegalovirus exposure and HLA in healthy donors. The repertoire was sequenced with immunoSEQ multiplex PCR; TCRdb's copy has only in-frame clones and lacks some. The sample shows fewer than 200,000 clones, 65% to 85% of them seen only once. The material sequenced was PBMCs. Receptors originate from a female donor in good health and CMV-seronegative. Both conserved end residues are part of each CDR3. D genes are given only for firm matches. Rows may omit the clone size; those that give it use once, few, many or a size class.

NA	TRBD2	TRBV28	TRBJ2-7	CASSPSGRAGYEQYF	TGTGCCAGCAGTCCTAGCGGGAGGGCCGGGTACGAGCAGTACTTC
once	TRBD1	TRBV5-1	TRBJ2-1	CASSFRQGVANEQFF	TGCGCCAGCAGCTTCCGACAGGGTGTGGCGAATGAGCAGTTCTTC
NA	TRBD1	TRBV11-2	TRBJ1-6	CASSLTPTGRSPLHF	TGTGCCAGCAGCTTAACCCCGACAGGGCGATCACCCCTCCACTTT
NA	TRBD2	TRBV7-3	TRBJ2-1	CASSRTSGANEQFF	TGTGCCAGCAGCCGGACTAGCGGGGCCAATGAGCAGTTCTTC
NA	TRBD2	TRBV5-6	TRBJ2-5	CASTRRSGREIETQYF	TGTGCCAGCACCCGACGGAGCGGGCGGGAGATAGAGACCCAGTACTTC
once	TRBD1	TRBV2	TRBJ2-2	CASRKPGQGTGELFF	TGTGCCAGCAGAAAGCCGGGACAGGGGACCGGGGAGCTGTTTTTT
NA	TRBD1	TRBV18	TRBJ2-3	CASSPDRGRDTQYF	TGTGCCAGCTCACCTGACAGGGGGCGGGATACGCAGTATTTT
NA	NA	TRBV7-8	TRBJ1-1	CASRPKTGALNTEAFF	TGTGCCAGCCGCCCAAAGACAGGCGCCTTGAACACTGAAGCTTTCTTT
NA	NA	TRBV9	TRBJ2-7	CASSPGGMIYEQYF	TGTGCCAGCAGCCCAGGAGGGATGATTTACGAGCAGTACTTC
NA	NA	TRBV2	TRBJ2-3	CASSEAAGLGTDTQYF	TGTGCCAGCAGTGAAGCGGCGGGATTAGGCACAGATACGCAGTATTTT
NA	TRBD1	TRBV2	TRBJ1-5	CASSWTGGHFQPQHF	TGTGCCAGCAGCTGGACAGGGGGACACTTTCAGCCCCAGCATTTT
NA	TRBD2	TRBV6-5	TRBJ2-7	CASSSGTSGSYEQYF	TGTGCCAGCAGTTCCGGGACTAGCGGATCCTACGAGCAGTACTTC
NA	NA	TRBV19	TRBJ2-7	CASSINPQGGISEQYF	TGTGCCAGTAGTATCAATCCGCAGGGGGGAATCTCCGAGCAGTACTTC
NA	TRBD2	TRBV6-5	TRBJ2-7	CASKKAGVVGEQYF	TGTGCCAGCAAAAAAGCGGGAGTAGTGGGCGAGCAGTACTTC
NA	TRBD2	TRBV2	TRBJ2-1	CASKGLAGGLSNEQFF	TGTGCCAGCAAAGGACTAGCGGGGGGTCTAAGCAATGAGCAGTTCTTC
few	NA	TRBV6-6	TRBJ2-7	CASSQLGAEQYF	TGTGCCAGCAGTCAGCTGGGGGCCGAGCAGTACTTC
NA	TRBD2	TRBV28	TRBJ2-7	CASTPGRAGYEQYF	TGTGCCAGCACCCCGGGGAGGGCAGGGTACGAGCAGTACTTC
NA	NA	TRBV11-2	TRBJ2-7	CASSNRQPSSYEQYF	TGTGCCAGCAGCAATCGACAGCCGAGCTCCTACGAGCAGTACTTC
NA	TRBD1	TRBV19	TRBJ2-7	CASSPRGTGMTVSYEQYF	TGTGCCAGTTCTCCTCGGGGGACAGGGATGACAGTCTCCTACGAGCAGTACTTC
NA	TRBD1	TRBV4-1	TRBJ1-6	CASSPNQGANSPLHF	TGCGCCAGCAGCCCTAACCAGGGGGCTAATTCACCCCTCCACTTT
NA	NA	TRBV10-3	TRBJ2-7	CAISGELAYEQYF	TGTGCCATCAGTGGAGAATTAGCCTACGAGCAGTACTTC
NA	NA	TRBV2	TRBJ1-1	CASSFADTEAFF	TGTGCCAGCAGTTTCGCAGACACTGAAGCTTTCTTT
few	TRBD2	TRBV28	TRBJ2-7	CASSKLSGTRNEQYF	TGTGCCAGCAGCAAACTTAGCGGGACCCGGAACGAGCAGTACTTC
NA	TRBD2	TRBV27	TRBJ2-7	CASSYVSGRAYEQYF	TGTGCCAGCAGTTACGTTAGCGGGAGGGCGTACGAGCAGTACTTC
few	TRBD1	TRBV14	TRBJ1-2	CASSVTGASNYGYTF	TGTGCCAGCAGCGTGACAGGGGCTTCTAACTATGGCTACACCTTC
NA	NA	TRBV7-2	TRBJ1-4	CASSSKGFVPEKLFF	TGTGCCAGCAGCTCCAAGGGGTTCGTCCCCGAAAAACTGTTTTTT
NA	TRBD2	TRBV6-1	TRBJ2-7	CASSEAGGRKTYEQYF	TGTGCCAGCAGTGAAGCGGGCGGGAGGAAGACCTACGAGCAGTACTTC
NA	TRBD1	TRBV5-6	TRBJ1-1	CASSPLPGQGKSTEAFF	TGTGCCAGCAGCCCACTACCGGGACAGGGGAAGAGCACTGAAGCTTTCTTT
NA	TRBD2	TRBV19	TRBJ2-7	CASSRGAYEQYF	TGTGCCAGTAGTCGGGGGGCCTACGAGCAGTACTTC
NA	NA	TRBV6-6	TRBJ2-7	CASSYWGGTELDEQYF	TGTGCCAGCAGTTACTGGGGCGGGACAGAACTCGACGAGCAGTACTTC
NA	NA	TRBV6-5	TRBJ2-5	CASSYPNRETQYF	TGTGCCAGCAGTTACCCCAACAGGGAGACCCAGTACTTC
few	NA	TRBV18	TRBJ1-4	CASSPLRGLTPSTNEKLFF	TGTGCCAGCTCACCACTTCGGGGTCTCACCCCCTCAACTAATGAAAAACTGTTTTTT
NA	TRBD1	TRBV28	TRBJ2-7	CASSQTSRGTGSYEQYF	TGTGCCAGCAGTCAAACCAGTCGCGGGACAGGGTCCTACGAGCAGTACTTC
few	NA	TRBV11-3	TRBJ1-1	CASSLGSRGPEAFF	TGTGCCAGCAGCTTAGGCAGCAGGGGCCCTGAAGCTTTCTTT
few	TRBD2	TRBV15	TRBJ2-7	CATSRGRGADHEQYF	TGTGCCACCAGCAGAGGGCGGGGGGCGGACCACGAGCAGTACTTC
once	NA	TRBV5-1	TRBJ2-3	CASSLETGYTDTQYF	TGCGCCAGCAGCTTGGAAACAGGGTACACAGATACGCAGTATTTT
NA	TRBD2	TRBV7-7	TRBJ2-1	CASSQGLAGVDEQFF	TGTGCTAGCAGCCAAGGACTAGCGGGAGTCGATGAGCAGTTCTTC
NA	NA	TRBV11-3	TRBJ2-5	CASSSRDFIDGGETQYF	TGTGCCAGCAGCTCCCGGGACTTTATCGACGGTGGGGAGACCCAGTACTTC
NA	NA	TRBV10-3	TRBJ1-4	CAISAGAPTNEKLFF	TGTGCCATCAGTGCAGGGGCCCCAACTAATGAAAAACTGTTTTTT
NA	TRBD2	TRBV7-9	TRBJ2-7	CASSILAGPYEQYF	TGTGCCAGCAGCATTTTAGCGGGGCCCTACGAGCAGTACTTC
few	NA	TRBV30	TRBJ2-2	CAWRGENTGELFF	TGTGCCTGGCGCGGGGAGAACACCGGGGAGCTGTTTTTT
NA	TRBD1	TRBV7-8	TRBJ2-6	CASTRRGTGFSGANVLTF	TGTGCCAGCACCCGACGCGGGACAGGCTTCTCTGGGGCCAACGTCCTGACTTTC
NA	NA	TRBV9	TRBJ2-1	CASSASGTYNEQFF	TGTGCCAGCAGCGCCAGTGGTACCTACAATGAGCAGTTCTTC
once	TRBD1	TRBV28	TRBJ1-5	CASREGQINQPQHF	TGTGCCAGCAGAGAGGGACAGATTAATCAGCCCCAGCATTTT
once	NA	TRBV5-1	TRBJ2-3	CASSLENGGITDTQYF	TGCGCCAGCAGCTTGGAGAACGGGGGAATCACAGATACGCAGTATTTT